The rows below give T cell receptor beta chains drawn from one sample of a study of blood T cell repertoires in COVID-19. This table comes from immunoSEQ multiplex PCR, and its TCRdb copy is limited to in-frame clones, with some not included. The sample contains 140,000 to 150,000 clones, about 76% of which appear only once. Sequenced material: peripheral blood. Receptor source: a human donor in a cohort sampled during active COVID-19. Both conserved end residues are trimmed from each CDR3.

j_call v_call cdr3_aa
TRBJ2-2 TRBV7-3 ASSLPRSSGRGGELF
TRBJ1-5 TRBV20-1 SVVSGQPQH
TRBJ2-1 TRBV10-3 AISRLEKMDEQF
TRBJ2-1 TRBV19 ASSPTSGNYNEQF
TRBJ2-7 TRBV27 ASSPQGLAYEQY
TRBJ2-7 TRBV7-9 ASSLEASQHEQY
TRBJ1-5 TRBV7-9 ASSLTENSNQPQH
TRBJ2-1 TRBV19 ASSPPYAASSYNEQF
TRBJ2-1 TRBV2 ASSTGTSGTHEQF
TRBJ2-7 TRBV7-9 ASGTGSYEQY
TRBJ2-1 TRBV7-2 ASSLGGLAGKSEQF